This T cell receptor (beta chain) was captured by sequencing in a study of Graves' ophthalmopathy and Graves' hyperthyroidism. Study conclusions and caveats: Also, most clonotypes expanded in the thyroid above 0.001 frequency appeared in blood. Ophthalmopathy progression was predicted with 55% to 71% sensitivity and approximately 72% specificity.

Among the hyperthyroidism patients, all were newly diagnosed, aged 18 to 65, with under 2 months' duration. In its sample, this clonotype was seen a few times. What it binds is not known. From RNA, the CDR3 regions of TCR beta chains were amplified and sequenced. An opening RT-PCR round employed HTBI primers and preceded a second-round multiplex PCR. One entry per CDR3 protein, called by TCRdb with MiXCR from the multiplex PCR reads. The table includes over a million distinct CDR3 sequences, about 36% detected once. This sequence originates from an adult man with Graves' hyperthyroidism. Sequencing input: peripheral blood or thyroid tissue (not recorded which).

The CDR3 loop is CASSRGLAGGTNTGELFF. Here the CDR3 DNA reads TGTGCCAGTAGTAGGGGGCTAGCGGGAGGTACGAACACCGGGGAGCTGTTTTTT. The V gene is TRBV19, the J gene TRBJ2-2, with TRBD2 matching over 11 bases. Trimming at V came to 4 bases and at J to 0 bases, leaving 7 bases not matched to a gene. This CDR3 is 18 amino acids long. Germline CDR1 reads LNHDA; CDR2 reads SQIVND (reference sequence).